This T cell receptor beta chain derives from a study of naive and memory T cell subsets. Study outcomes and limitations: Each distinct alpha or beta sequence counts as one clonotype.

An equimolar mix of two oligonucleotides served as the beta constant-region primer for TRBC1 and TRBC2. TCRdb analysed the UMI-ligation and nested PCR reads with MiXCR anew, one entry per CDR3 protein. The sample lists 150,000 or so distinct CDR3 sequences, about a sixth occurring once. This clonotype was recorded once. Its matching antigen is unknown. This CDR3 region has 14 residues. V dropped 6 bases and J dropped 6 bases, with 18 bases sitting between them. CDR1 and CDR2 (germline): SQVTM, ANQGSEA. Sequencing used naive CD4+ T cells from blood. The chain links TRBV29-1 to TRBJ2-1; D possibly uses TRBD1 or TRBD2 (5 bases each). The source is a human donor in good health. This chain's CDR3 is CSVAGTTSFNEQFF. CDR3 DNA sequence: TGCAGCGTCGCCGGGACCACCTCTTTCAATGAGCAGTTCTTC.